This T cell receptor beta chain was sequenced in a study of blood T cells in healthy people across ages. The V end lost 11 bases, the J end lost 6 bases, and 18 bases lay between the germline ends. The CDR3 has 13 residues. CDR1 MNHEY and CDR2 SMNVEV come from the germline V gene (reference sequence). With a J-beta primer mix and a sample-barcoded 5' primer, a second PCR ran roughly 7 to 11 cycles. TCRdb re-analysed the 5' RACE reads in MiXCR, keeping a single row per CDR3 protein. Here the sample spans approximately 1.5 million distinct CDR3 sequences, 30% to 35% being singletons. Sequencing was done on a sample of blood. The chain couples TRBV27 to TRBJ2-3, with D possibly matching TRBD2 (6 bases). This TCR was sampled from a woman in her twenties or thirties in good health. CDR3 in DNA: TGTGCCGGCGGGTGGGTCGCGGGGGATACGCAGTATTTT. Translation gives CAGGWVAGDTQYF.